This entry lists 31 T cell receptor beta chains sequenced from one sample in a study of blood T cells in healthy people across ages. A second PCR, run for roughly 7 to 12 cycles, used a sample-barcoded 5' primer plus a J-beta primer mix. MiXCR, applied by TCRdb to the 5' RACE reads, yields one record per CDR3 protein. The table includes 1.8 million or so distinct CDR3 sequences, roughly two fifths detected once. Specimen: blood. The receptors originated from a human donor in good health.

This clonotype was detected only a few times. This chain joins TRBV11-2 and TRBJ2-1; TRBD2 might be the D (5 bases). The germline gives CDR1 SGHAT, CDR2 FQNNGV. Trimming stripped 8 bases from V and 5 bases from J, with 13 bases between. CDR3 length equals 13 residues. The CDR3 coding sequence is TGTGCCAGCCTAGCTGGTCTCGACAATGAGCAGTTCTTC. This gives the protein CASLAGLDNEQFF.

This clonotype occurred a few times. This rearrangement joins TRBV20-1 to TRBJ2-1; TRBD2 aligns across 7 bases. The junction had 4 bases not matched to a gene; V was cut back by 3 bases and J by 5 bases. CDR1 DFQATT and CDR2 SNEGSKA come from the germline V gene (reference sequence). This CDR3 is 13 amino acids long. DNA of the CDR3: TGCAGTGCTAGGGCTAGCGGACACAATGAGCAGTTCTTC. Residues: CSARASGHNEQFF.

The chain is built from TRBV12-3 or TRBV12-4 and TRBJ1-6; D may be TRBD1 (6 bases). V was cut by 8 bases and J by 7 bases, with 15 bases left in between. The CDR3 covers 14 residues. Here the CDR3 reads CASAKQGGNSPLHF. The CDR3 nucleotides are TGTGCCAGCGCTAAACAGGGAGGGAATTCACCCCTCCACTTT.

This chain joins TRBV4-3 and TRBJ2-1; 7 bases agree with TRBD2. The germline gives CDR1 LGHNA, CDR2 YSLEER. V dropped 0 bases and J dropped 5; count of bases not matched to a gene: 10. The length of the CDR3 is 17 residues. CDR3 in amino acids: CASSQESSLAEHNEQFF. CDR3 sequence (DNA): TGCGCCAGCAGCCAAGAATCGAGTCTAGCGGAACACAATGAGCAGTTCTTC.

In this sample, this clonotype turned up a few times. The chain uses TRBV20-1 and TRBJ2-3; TRBD2 aligns across 10 bases. CDR1 and CDR2 (germline): DFQATT, SNEGSKA (reference sequence). The ends lost 4 bases at V and 5 bases at J; junction bases unmatched: 9. The CDR3 sequence is 15 residues long. CDR3 sequence reads: CSAKNSGGAGDTQYF. The CDR3 DNA sequence: TGCAGTGCTAAGAACAGCGGGGGGGCAGGAGATACGCAGTATTTT.

This clonotype was observed a handful of times. The chain is built from TRBV9 and TRBJ2-1, with TRBD1 matching over 7 bases. The CDR3 contains 15 residues. J was trimmed by 2 bases and V by 4 bases; bases with no gene match: 6. Germline V gives CDR1 SGDLS, CDR2 YYNGEE. The CDR3 coding sequence is TGTGCCAGCAGCTCGGACAGGTTTGCCTACAATGAGCAGTTCTTC. Its protein product is CASSSDRFAYNEQFF.

The rearrangement links TRBV28 to TRBJ1-2; 9 bases are a match to TRBD1. This CDR3 contains 15 residues. V dropped 6 bases and J dropped 8; count of bases not matched to a gene: 13. CDR1 MDHEN and CDR2 SYDVKM come from the germline V gene. The CDR3 sequence is CASRLPGQGNKGYTF. CDR3 bases: TGTGCCAGCAGGTTACCGGGACAGGGAAATAAAGGCTACACCTTC.

This clonotype has a handful of counts. The J gene is TRBJ2-4, the V gene TRBV12-3 or TRBV12-4, with 7 bases identical to TRBD2. The CDR3 length is 14 residues. V was pared by 6 bases and J by 7 bases, with 9 bases of the junction left unmatched. CDR3 protein: CASSPRTSLNIQYF. The CDR3 DNA reads as TGTGCCAGCAGCCCTCGGACTAGTCTGAACATTCAGTACTTC.

This clonotype was observed a few times. This chain connects TRBV6-2 or TRBV6-3 to TRBJ2-5; D gene uncertain. Germline CDR1 reads MNHEY; CDR2 reads SVGEGT. The CDR3 runs to 15 residues. Trimming cost V 0 bases and J 2 bases, with 10 bases left between them. The CDR3 nucleotides are TGTGCCAGCAGTTACTCTGGCAGCCAACAAGAGACCCAGTACTTC. This codes for CASSYSGSQQETQYF.

V gene TRBV20-1 combines with J gene TRBJ2-1, with D possibly TRBD2 on 6 matching bases. CDR1 DFQATT and CDR2 SNEGSKA come from the germline V gene (reference sequence). This CDR3 region has 16 residues. Between the trimmed V and J ends, which lost 6 bases and 4 bases, there was a span of 22 bases. In DNA, the CDR3 is TGCAGTGCCAATGGGCGGGGACCGGACATATACAATGAGCAGTTCTTC. Translating gives CSANGRGPDIYNEQFF.

The chain joins TRBV20-1 to TRBJ2-7; D gene unclear. CDR3 length equals 12 residues. Germline V gene sequence: CDR1 DFQATT, CDR2 SNEGSKA (reference sequence). V was clipped by 3 bases and J by 0 bases, with 6 bases between them. CDR3 coding DNA: TGCAGTGCTAGCTGGAGCTCCTACGAGCAGTACTTC. As protein: CSASWSSYEQYF.

The V and J genes are TRBV4-1 and TRBJ2-7; D remains unclear. The V end was cut by 3 bases, the J end by 7 bases, with 22 bases between. Germline CDR1 reads MGHRA; CDR2 reads YSYEKL. CDR3 size: 16 residues. The CDR3 spells CASSHGFTSAKEEQYF. CDR3 DNA sequence: TGCGCCAGCAGCCACGGGTTCACGTCTGCCAAGGAGGAGCAGTACTTC.

This clonotype was seen at least ten times. This sequence joins TRBV29-1 and TRBJ2-1; D remains ambiguous. Germline CDR1 is SQVTM and CDR2 is ANQGSEA. The CDR3 runs 11 residues. Between the trimmed V and J ends, which lost 6 bases and 5 bases, there was a span of 8 bases. CDR3 DNA sequence: TGCAGCGTGGAAAACAACAATGAGCAGTTCTTC. Its translation: CSVENNNEQFF.

J is TRBJ1-6 and V is TRBV20-1; D not certain. V shed 7 bases and J shed 9 bases, with 10 bases lying between them. Germline CDR1 is DFQATT and CDR2 is SNEGSKA (reference sequence). This CDR3 region has 11 residues. Written as DNA, the CDR3 is TGCAGTGTCCTGGGTAGTTCACCCCTCCACTTT. It specifies CSVLGSSPLHF.

This sequence joins TRBV29-1 and TRBJ2-3; a weak D match, TRBD1 (5 bases). This CDR3 comprises 15 residues. With 5 bases removed from V and 0 bases from J, the gap between germline ends came to 15 bases. Germline CDR1 SQVTM, CDR2 ANQGSEA. CDR3 sequence reads: CSVTQGGTSTDTQYF. CDR3 coding DNA: TGCAGCGTTACCCAGGGCGGAACTAGCACAGATACGCAGTATTTT.

This clonotype was counted only a few times. The J gene is TRBJ2-7, the V gene TRBV15, with D possibly TRBD2 on 5 matching bases. Between the trimmed V and J ends, which lost 1 base and 7 bases, there was a span of 14 bases. In germline, CDR1 is LNHNV, CDR2 YYDKDF (reference sequence). This CDR3 spans 14 amino acids. The CDR3 protein is CATSRGGRGMEQYF. CDR3 DNA sequence: TGTGCCACCAGCAGAGGCGGACGGGGAATGGAGCAGTACTTC.

The rearrangement joins TRBV11-2 to TRBJ2-7, with 11 bases identical to TRBD2. Germline V gene data show CDR1 as SGHAT and CDR2 as FQNNGV. This CDR3 comprises 15 residues. V lost 0 bases to trimming and J lost 7 bases; unmatched junction nucleotides: 5. The CDR3 DNA sequence: TGTGCCAGCAGCTTAGAGATAGCGGGGGGGCAAGAGCAGTACTTC. It translates to CASSLEIAGGQEQYF.

The rearrangement links TRBV28 to TRBJ2-1; D unclear. The germline V gene has CDR1 MDHEN and CDR2 SYDVKM. Trimming took off 7 bases at V and 9 bases at J, with 19 bases between the two ends. The CDR3 is made up of 14 amino acids. CDR3 residues: CASTASLILTEQFF. CDR3 coding DNA: TGTGCCAGCACTGCCAGCCTGATATTAACTGAGCAGTTCTTC.

The chain uses TRBV5-1 and TRBJ1-5; D is uncertain. The CDR3 length is 14 residues. Germline lookup yields CDR1 SGHRS and CDR2 YFSETQ. Trimming shortened V by 5 bases and J by 0 bases, and 9 bases separated the two germline ends. The CDR3 sequence is CASRPGNSNQPQHF. DNA of the CDR3: TGCGCCAGCAGGCCGGGCAATAGCAATCAGCCCCAGCATTTT. Based on the CDR3 plus reference TRBV5-1 and TRBJ1-5, the full variable domain is KAGVTQTPRYLIKTRGQQVTLSCSPISGHRSVSWYQQTPGQGLQFLFEYFSETQRNKGNFPGRFSGRQFSNSRSEMNVSTLELGDSALYLCASRPGNSNQPQHFGDGTRLSIL.

The J gene is TRBJ1-2, the V gene TRBV3-1, with D uncertain. Per the germline V gene, CDR1 is LGHDT and CDR2 is YNNKEL (reference sequence). This CDR3 is 17 amino acids long. Trimming took 0 bases from V and 5 from J, leaving 19 bases between them. CDR3: CASSQEAVQDLIYGYTF. DNA for the CDR3: TGTGCCAGCAGCCAAGAGGCAGTGCAGGACCTCATTTATGGCTACACCTTC.

In the case of this clonotype: One base away lies a much larger clone, so this may be a sequencing read error. V is TRBV6-2 or TRBV6-3 and J is TRBJ2-3; TRBD2 might be the D (5 bases). Germline V CDR1 and CDR2: MNHEY, SVGEGT. The V and J ends lost 5 bases and 1 base respectively, with 10 bases between them. The CDR3 consists of 14 residues. CDR3 residues: CASSHDGGTDTQYF. The CDR3 DNA is TGTGCCAGCAGTCACGACGGGGGCACAGATACGCAGTATTTT.

V and J are TRBV11-1 and TRBJ2-1; D may be TRBD1 (5 bases). The CDR3 runs 14 residues. V gave up 6 bases and J gave up 6 bases, with 15 bases separating them. The germline gives CDR1 SGHAT, CDR2 FQDESV (reference sequence). As DNA, the CDR3 is TGTGCCAGCAGTCATAATCAGGGTGGCAATGAGCAGTTCTTC. Its protein is CASSHNQGGNEQFF.

In this sample, this clonotype turned up many times. The rearrangement links TRBV9 to TRBJ2-1; 9 bases map to TRBD1. Per germline, CDR1 SGDLS and CDR2 YYNGEE. Trimming took 0 bases from V and 4 from J; bases not matched to a gene: 2. This CDR3 has 15 amino acids. The CDR3 region has the DNA TGTGCCAGCAGCGTAGCGACAGGGGGTTACAATGAGCAGTTCTTC. Translated: CASSVATGGYNEQFF.

This chain connects TRBV20-1 to TRBJ2-2; D may be TRBD1 or TRBD2 (5 bases each). Trimming took off 3 bases at V and 4 bases at J, with 15 bases between the two ends. The CDR3 length is 15 residues. Germline CDR1 and CDR2: DFQATT and SNEGSKA (reference sequence). In DNA, the CDR3 is TGCAGTGCTAGCGACTTGGATGGGGGCACCGGGGAGCTGTTTTTT. This gives the protein CSASDLDGGTGELFF.

The V gene is TRBV20-1, the J gene TRBJ2-5; D possibly corresponds to TRBD2 (5 bases). CDR3 length: 13 amino acids. Germline lookup yields CDR1 DFQATT and CDR2 SNEGSKA (reference sequence). Deletions cut 7 bases from V and 0 bases from J, with 12 bases between. The CDR3 protein is CSVPGENQETQYF. DNA of the CDR3: TGCAGTGTTCCCGGGGAGAACCAAGAGACCCAGTACTTC.

This chain connects TRBV20-1 to TRBJ2-1; D gene unclear. Trimming stripped 0 bases from V and 0 bases from J, with 12 bases between. Germline assignment: CDR1 DFQATT and CDR2 SNEGSKA (reference sequence). CDR3 length equals 16 residues. The CDR3 here is CSARDPEKGSYNEQFF. The CDR3 coding sequence is TGCAGTGCTAGAGATCCCGAGAAGGGCTCCTACAATGAGCAGTTCTTC.

The V gene is TRBV3-1, the J gene TRBJ2-4; TRBD1 matches 7 bases. The tail of the sequence fits TRBJ2-5 better, so the J call may be wrong. This CDR3 region has 14 residues. From germline, CDR1 is LGHDT and CDR2 YNNKEL (reference sequence). The CDR3 DNA reads as TGTGCCAGCAGCAAAGCCGACAGGGCGGGGACCCAGTACTTC. Protein: CASSKADRAGTQYF.

This clonotype was found once. V and J are TRBV5-1 and TRBJ2-5, with D possibly matching TRBD1 (5 bases). The V end was cut by 3 bases, the J end by 5 bases, with 17 bases between. This CDR3 region has 15 residues. Germline CDR1 reads SGHRS; CDR2 reads YFSETQ. CDR3 amino acids: CASSSRAGRDETQYF. The DNA of the CDR3 is TGCGCCAGCAGCTCTAGGGCAGGGCGCGATGAGACCCAGTACTTC. The full variable domain, completed using reference TRBV5-1 and TRBJ2-5, is KAGVTQTPRYLIKTRGQQVTLSCSPISGHRSVSWYQQTPGQGLQFLFEYFSETQRNKGNFPGRFSGRQFSNSRSEMNVSTLELGDSALYLCASSSRAGRDETQYFGPGTRLLVL.

This clonotype has ten or more counts. This chain uses TRBV29-1 with TRBJ2-3; D is possibly TRBD2 (7 bases). Germline CDR1 reads SQVTM; CDR2 reads ANQGSEA. The CDR3 is made up of 15 amino acids. V was pared by 7 bases and J by 3 bases, with 20 bases between. CDR3 sequence reads: CSAPGGRGWTDTQYF. CDR3 bases: TGCAGCGCACCCGGGGGGCGGGGCTGGACAGATACGCAGTATTTT.

The V call is TRBV12-3 or TRBV12-4, the J call TRBJ2-1; TRBD2 aligns across 8 bases. CDR3 size: 15 residues. The J segment lost 9 bases and the V segment lost 6 bases, leaving 13 bases of the junction unmatched. CDR3 residues: CASRKFPGLETEQFF. Written as DNA, the CDR3 is TGTGCCAGCAGAAAATTCCCGGGACTAGAAACTGAGCAGTTCTTC.

V usage is TRBV6-5 and J usage is TRBJ2-5; no clear D gene. V shed 6 bases and J shed 3 bases, with 17 bases lying between them. CDR1 and CDR2 (germline): MNHEY, SVGAGI. The CDR3 consists of 15 residues. The CDR3 DNA sequence: TGTGCCAGCAGCCCTGCCCAGACAAGAGAAGAGACCCAGTACTTC. Amino acid sequence: CASSPAQTREETQYF.